A single sample gave rise to the 31 T cell receptor beta chains below, sequenced in a study of STAT5B mutations in CD4+ large granular lymphocyte leukemia. Profiling relied on immunoSEQ multiplex PCR, and the TCRdb table lists in-frame clones only, not all of them. The data hold about 30,000 clones, with over 60% observed a single time. Material: CD4+ T cells from blood buffy coats. These receptors originate from a human donor in good health.

J is TRBJ1-1 and V is TRBV2; 7 bases are shared with TRBD1. The germline CDR1 and CDR2 sequences are SNHLY and FYNNEI. Losses at the gene ends were 5 bases for V and 1 base for J; bases not matched to a gene: 4. The CDR3 contains 14 residues. The CDR3 DNA reads as TGTGCCAGCAGTCCGACAGGGTGGAACACTGAAGCTTTCTTT. Translation gives CASSPTGWNTEAFF.

CDR3 residues: CAFRPGSYEQYF. CDR3 nucleotides: TGTGCCTTCCGTCCGGGATCCTACGAGCAGTACTTC. The chain has TRBV30 and TRBJ2-7, with a possible D match to TRBD2 (5 bases). V gave up 7 bases and J gave up 1 base, with 11 bases separating them. CDR1 and CDR2 from the germline V gene are GTSNPN and SVGIG (reference sequence). This CDR3 is built from 12 residues.

The chain combines TRBV18 with TRBJ2-7; 9 bases align to TRBD1. V lost 5 bases, J lost 6 bases, and 8 bases stayed unmatched. Germline lookup yields CDR1 KGHSH and CDR2 LQKENI. The CDR3 spans 14 residues. CDR3 sequence reads: CASSSRTGAGEQYF. The CDR3 DNA reads as TGTGCCAGCTCATCCCGGACAGGGGCCGGCGAGCAGTACTTC.

V is TRBV12-1 and J is TRBJ1-1. TRBV12-1 is a documented pseudogene. The length of the CDR3 is 11 residues. CDR3 sequence (DNA): TGTGCCCCCCACCGGGACACTGAAGCTTTCTTT. It specifies CAPHRDTEAFF.

This clone showed up just once. This sequence joins TRBV2 and TRBJ2-1; TRBD1 aligns across 8 bases. V lost 3 bases to trimming and J lost 1 base; unmatched junction nucleotides: 2. The CDR3 is 15 amino acids. Looked up from germline, CDR1 is SNHLY and CDR2 is FYNNEI. For the CDR3, the DNA is TGTGCCAGCAGTGAGAGGACAGGGTCCTACAATGAGCAGTTCTTC. Protein sequence: CASSERTGSYNEQFF.

This chain links TRBV14 with TRBJ2-7; D is ambiguous. CDR3 length: 13 amino acids. V lost 5 bases and J 1 base, leaving 9 bases between the germline ends. Germline CDR1 reads SGHDN; CDR2 reads FVKESK. The CDR3 DNA is TGTGCCAGCAGCGCCAGAGATTCCTACGAGCAGTACTTC. Residues: CASSARDSYEQYF. Together with reference TRBV14 and TRBJ2-7, the CDR3 gives the full variable domain: EAGVTQFPSHSVIEKGQTVTLRCDPISGHDNLYWYRRVMGKEIKFLLHFVKESKQDESGMPNNRFLAERTGGTYSTLKVQPAELEDSGVYFCASSARDSYEQYFGPGTRLTVT.

The chain couples TRBV18 to TRBJ1-5, with D perhaps TRBD1 (6 bases). CDR1 is KGHSH, CDR2 LQKENI, per germline. Trimming removed 5 bases from V and 4 bases from J, with 12 bases in between. CDR3 length: 14 amino acids. CDR3 protein: CASSTYGQNQPQHF. The CDR3, as DNA: TGTGCCAGCTCAACTTACGGACAGAATCAGCCCCAGCATTTT. Filled out from reference TRBV18 and TRBJ1-5, the complete variable domain reads NAGVMQNPRHLVRRRGQEARLRCSPMKGHSHVYWYRQLPEEGLKFMVYLQKENIIDESGMPKERFSAEFPKEGPSILRIQQVVRGDSAAYFCASSTYGQNQPQHFGDGTRLSIL.

This clone was seen only a few times. Germline and junction disagree at one end, which may indicate a read error. The chain combines TRBV7-7 with TRBJ2-1, with 8 bases that match TRBD2. Germline loops: CDR1 SSHAT, CDR2 FNYEAQ (reference sequence). CDR3 length: 16 residues. CDR3 sequence: CASSLTPTREGNEQFF. CDR3 nucleotide sequence: TGTGCTAGCAGCTTGACCCCCACACGGGAGGGCAATGAGCAGTTCTTC.

This clone was counted once. This chain joins TRBV29-1 and TRBJ1-4; unclear D gene. The V end was cut by 1 base, the J end by 4 bases, with 10 bases between. The CDR3 runs 14 residues. Germline-derived CDR1 and CDR2 are SQVTM and ANQGSEA. The CDR3: CSVEGSGDNEKLFF. The CDR3, as DNA: TGCAGCGTTGAAGGGAGCGGAGATAATGAAAAACTGTTTTTT.

The V gene is TRBV11-2, the J gene TRBJ2-3; 8 nucleotides line up with TRBD2. The CDR3 sequence is 17 residues long. The germline gives CDR1 SGHAT, CDR2 FQNNGV. Losses at the gene ends were 5 bases for V and 8 bases for J; bases not matched to a gene: 18. CDR3 in amino acids: CASSKELAGRARGTQYF. DNA for the CDR3: TGTGCCAGCAGCAAAGAGTTAGCGGGGAGGGCCAGGGGTACGCAGTATTTT.

Only one count was recorded for this clone. The chain joins TRBV27 to TRBJ2-3; D gene uncertain. The germline V gene encodes CDR1 MNHEY and CDR2 SMNVEV (reference sequence). CDR3 length: 11 residues. Trimming cost V 1 base and J 8 bases, with 4 bases left between them. The CDR3, as DNA: TGTGCCAGCAGTTTATTTGGTACGCAGTATTTT. This codes for CASSLFGTQYF.

V usage is TRBV7-2 and J usage is TRBJ2-5; 9 nucleotides agree with TRBD1. From germline, CDR1 is SGHTA and CDR2 FQGNSA. V shed 2 bases and J 7 bases; nucleotides not matched to a gene: 14. The CDR3 covers 17 residues. CDR3 residues: CASSLRQMTGGPRTQYF. The DNA for the CDR3 is TGTGCCAGCAGCTTAAGGCAGATGACAGGGGGACCAAGGACCCAGTACTTC.

The V and J genes are TRBV19 and TRBJ1-2, with a weak D call TRBD1 (6 bases). Germline CDR1 LNHDA, CDR2 SQIVND (reference sequence). CDR3 length equals 13 residues. V lost 5 bases and J lost 4, with 11 bases in between. The CDR3 DNA sequence: TGTGCCAGTAGTTCAGGACAGTTCTATGGCTACACCTTC. It codes for CASSSGQFYGYTF.

This chain joins TRBV11-2 and TRBJ1-4, with D perhaps matching TRBD1 (5 bases). The V and J ends lost 1 base and 3 bases respectively, with 9 bases between them. Germline V lookup: CDR1 SGHAT, CDR2 FQNNGV. The CDR3 runs to 15 residues. CDR3: CASSLVWGANEKLFF. As DNA, the CDR3 is TGTGCCAGCAGCTTAGTATGGGGGGCTAATGAAAAACTGTTTTTT.

The V call is TRBV7-2, the J call TRBJ2-7; 12 nucleotides line up with TRBD2. The CDR3 extends over 16 amino acids. J gave up 3 bases and V 0 bases, and 3 bases lay outside the gene matches. Germline V CDR1 and CDR2: SGHTA, FQGNSA. CDR3 in DNA: TGTGCCAGCAGCTTAGCGGCGACTAGCGGGAGCTACGAGCAGTACTTC. Its translation is CASSLAATSGSYEQYF.

The chain links TRBV11-2 to TRBJ1-3; 8 nucleotides match TRBD1. Germline loops: CDR1 SGHAT, CDR2 FQNNGV. Trimming took 6 bases from V and 2 from J; bases not matched to a gene: 3. The CDR3 runs to 14 residues. The CDR3 protein is CASRPDRAGNTIYF. The DNA of the CDR3 is TGTGCCAGCAGACCGGACAGGGCTGGAAACACCATATATTTT.

The chain's CDR3 is CASSLLGQGGSPLHF. The CDR3 bases are TGCGCCAGCAGCTTGTTGGGACAGGGAGGATCACCCCTCCACTTT. The V and J genes are TRBV5-1 and TRBJ1-6, with TRBD1 matching 9 bases. This CDR3 is built from 15 residues. V was pared by 1 base and J by 10 bases, with 6 bases of the junction left unmatched. Per the germline V gene, CDR1 is SGHRS and CDR2 is YFSETQ.

This chain joins TRBV11-2 and TRBJ2-1; D perhaps matches TRBD2 (5 bases). The V and J ends lost 6 bases and 0 bases respectively, with 6 bases between them. The CDR3 contains 13 residues. The germline CDR1 and CDR2 sequences are SGHAT and FQNNGV. The CDR3 spells CASRADSYNEQFF. CDR3 bases: TGTGCCAGCAGAGCGGACTCCTACAATGAGCAGTTCTTC.

This sequence joins TRBV11-2 and TRBJ1-6; D is unresolved. The length of the CDR3 is 18 residues. The germline V gene has CDR1 SGHAT and CDR2 FQNNGV. Trimming removed 0 bases from V and 8 bases from J, with 20 bases in between. CDR3 DNA: TGTGCCAGCAGCTTAGATAGAATGTATTCAGAGGTGGATTCACCCCTCCACTTT. It encodes CASSLDRMYSEVDSPLHF.

V usage is TRBV2 and J usage is TRBJ2-7; the match to TRBD1 covers 8 bases. Trimming took 6 bases from V and 3 from J; bases not matched to a gene: 7. Per the germline V gene, CDR1 is SNHLY and CDR2 is FYNNEI. This CDR3 region has 14 residues. CDR3: CASSLRTGYYEQYF. In DNA, the CDR3 is TGTGCCAGCAGCTTGAGGACAGGGTACTACGAGCAGTACTTC.

The chain employs TRBV27 and TRBJ2-7; 11 nucleotides align to TRBD1. The germline V gene encodes CDR1 MNHEY and CDR2 SMNVEV (reference sequence). J lost 3 bases, V lost 6 bases, and 10 bases had no gene match. The CDR3 length is 16 residues. CDR3: CASRSLVGTGGYEQYF. DNA for the CDR3: TGTGCCAGCAGATCCCTTGTGGGGACAGGGGGCTACGAGCAGTACTTC.

V usage is TRBV6-5 and J usage is TRBJ2-5; D is tentatively TRBD1 or TRBD2 (5 bases each). The CDR3 sequence is 14 residues long. The V and J ends lost 4 bases and 2 bases respectively, with 11 bases between them. Germline-derived CDR1 and CDR2 are MNHEY and SVGAGI. The CDR3 DNA reads as TGTGCCAGCAGTTCTACAGGCGGGCAAGAGACCCAGTACTTC. As protein: CASSSTGGQETQYF.

In this sample, this clone turned up a few times. V usage is TRBV9 and J usage is TRBJ2-7, with 11 bases identical to TRBD2. CDR3 length: 14 amino acids. The V and J ends lost 5 bases and 4 bases, in that order; junction bases with no gene match: 5. In germline, CDR1 is SGDLS, CDR2 YYNGEE. The CDR3 DNA is TGTGCCAGCAGTTCGGGACTAGCGGTTTACGAGCAGTACTTC. Translation gives CASSSGLAVYEQYF.

This rearrangement joins TRBV19 to TRBJ2-7, with TRBD1 matching 9 bases. Germline V CDR1 and CDR2: LNHDA, SQIVND (reference sequence). Losses at the gene ends were 7 bases for V and 4 bases for J; bases not matched to a gene: 5. This CDR3 comprises 13 residues. DNA of the CDR3: TGTGCCAGTATGGGACAGGGTCAATACGAGCAGTACTTC. Residues: CASMGQGQYEQYF.

This chain uses TRBV6-1 with TRBJ1-2, with TRBD1 identical over 9 bases. The CDR3 is made up of 13 amino acids. J was trimmed by 4 bases and V by 6 bases; bases with no gene match: 3. The germline V gene encodes CDR1 MNHNS and CDR2 SASEGT. CDR3 region: CASRQGAIYGYTF. The DNA for the CDR3 is TGTGCCAGCAGACAGGGGGCGATCTATGGCTACACCTTC.

The rearrangement links TRBV6-1 to TRBJ2-2; D not resolved. This CDR3 is built from 14 residues. The germline V and J ends were trimmed by 7 bases and 1 base, with 10 bases remaining between them. Germline loops: CDR1 MNHNS, CDR2 SASEGT. The CDR3 nucleotides read TGTGCCAGCACCTGGACCGTGAACACCGGGGAGCTGTTTTTT. Its translation: CASTWTVNTGELFF.

This clone was seen once. The genes are TRBV4-3 and TRBJ1-4, with TRBD1 matching over 11 bases. Looked up from germline, CDR1 is LGHNA and CDR2 is YSLEER. The CDR3 is 16 amino acids. The ends lost 0 bases at V and 4 bases at J; junction bases unmatched: 1. The CDR3 spells CASSQDGTGGNEKLFF. The CDR3, as DNA: TGCGCCAGCAGCCAAGATGGGACAGGGGGTAATGAAAAACTGTTTTTT.

This clone was counted a few times. The chain uses TRBV25-1 and TRBJ2-6; the D is unclear. Germline V CDR1 and CDR2: MGHDK, SYGVNS. This CDR3 comprises 13 residues. V lost 5 bases and J lost 4, with 6 bases in between. CDR3 in amino acids: CASSYVGANVLTF. CDR3 bases: TGTGCCAGCAGTTATGTGGGGGCCAACGTCCTGACTTTC.

This rearrangement joins TRBV4-2 to TRBJ2-3; 16 bases match TRBD2. The CDR3 sequence is 16 residues long. Trimming at V came to 3 bases and at J to 6 bases, leaving 3 bases not matched to a gene. Germline V gives CDR1 LGHNA, CDR2 YNFKEQ. The CDR3 coding sequence is TGTGCCAGCAGCCAGTCGGGACTAGCGGGGGGGGATACGCAGTATTTT. Translated: CASSQSGLAGGDTQYF.

The chain recombines TRBV30 with TRBJ2-1; 7 positions match TRBD2. Trimming took 0 bases from V and 2 from J; bases not matched to a gene: 4. The CDR3 consists of 15 residues. Germline CDR1 GTSNPN, CDR2 SVGIG (reference sequence). In DNA form, the CDR3 reads TGTGCCTGGAGTGTACTTGCGGGAGCCTACAATGAGCAGTTCTTC. This encodes CAWSVLAGAYNEQFF.

This chain links TRBV20-1 with TRBJ2-3; 8 positions agree with TRBD2. The CDR3 covers 10 residues. CDR1 and CDR2 from the germline V gene are DFQATT and SNEGSKA (reference sequence). The CDR3 sequence: CSRLADTQYF. The CDR3 region has the DNA TGCAGCCGACTAGCGGATACGCAGTATTTT.